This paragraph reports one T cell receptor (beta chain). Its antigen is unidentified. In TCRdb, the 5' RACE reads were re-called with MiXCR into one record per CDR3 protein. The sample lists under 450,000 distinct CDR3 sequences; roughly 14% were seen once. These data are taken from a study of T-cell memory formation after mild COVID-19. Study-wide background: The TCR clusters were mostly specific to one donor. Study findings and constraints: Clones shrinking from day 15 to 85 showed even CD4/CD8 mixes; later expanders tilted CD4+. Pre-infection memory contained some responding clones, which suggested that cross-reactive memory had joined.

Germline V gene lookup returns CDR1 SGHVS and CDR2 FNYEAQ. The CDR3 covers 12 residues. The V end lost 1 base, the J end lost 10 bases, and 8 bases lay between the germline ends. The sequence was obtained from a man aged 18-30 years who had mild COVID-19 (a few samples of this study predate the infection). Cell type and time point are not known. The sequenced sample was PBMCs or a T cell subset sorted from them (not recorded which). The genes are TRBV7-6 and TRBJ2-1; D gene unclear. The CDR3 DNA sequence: TGTGCCAGCAGCTTAGGGAAGACGGAGCAGTTCTTC. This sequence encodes CASSLGKTEQFF.